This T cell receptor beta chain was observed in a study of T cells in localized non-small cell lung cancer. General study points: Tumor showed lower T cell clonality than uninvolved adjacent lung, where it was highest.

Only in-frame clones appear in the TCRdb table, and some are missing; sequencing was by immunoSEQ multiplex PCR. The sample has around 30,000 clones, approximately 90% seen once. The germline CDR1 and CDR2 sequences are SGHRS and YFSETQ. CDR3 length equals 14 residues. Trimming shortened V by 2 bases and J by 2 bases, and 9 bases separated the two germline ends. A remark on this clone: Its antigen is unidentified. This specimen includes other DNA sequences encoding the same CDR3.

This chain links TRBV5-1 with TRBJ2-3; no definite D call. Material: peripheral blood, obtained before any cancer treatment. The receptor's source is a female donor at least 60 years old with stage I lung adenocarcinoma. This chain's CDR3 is CASSLGQITDTQYF. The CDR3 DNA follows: TGCGCCAGCAGCTTAGGCCAGATCACAGATACGCAGTATTTT. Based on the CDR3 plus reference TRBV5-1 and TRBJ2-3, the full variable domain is KAGVTQTPRYLIKTRGQQVTLSCSPISGHRSVSWYQQTPGQGLQFLFEYFSETQRNKGNFPGRFSGRQFSNSRSEMNVSTLELGDSALYLCASSLGQITDTQYFGPGTRLTVL.